These 9 T cell receptor beta chains originate from one sample sequenced in a study of OX40 agonist ivuxolimab in advanced cancers. This table comes from immunoSEQ multiplex PCR, and its TCRdb copy is limited to in-frame clones, with some not included. The table includes about 26,000 clones, around four fifths detected once. Material: CD4+ or CD8+ T cells sorted from blood, obtained in a trial of the OX40 agonist ivuxolimab. All receptors come from an adult with an advanced solid tumor such as melanoma, head and neck, liver or kidney cancer.

The chain is built from TRBV2 and TRBJ2-5; D remains unclear. This CDR3 contains 11 residues. Trimming cost V 6 bases and J 9 bases, with 11 bases left between them. Germline CDR1 and CDR2: SNHLY and FYNNEI. The CDR3 bases are TGTGCCAGCAGGGGTCCCCGGGCCCAGTACTTC. Translation: CASRGPRAQYF.

The chain is built from TRBV7-2 and TRBJ1-1; D is uncertain. In germline, CDR1 is SGHTA, CDR2 FQGNSA. The CDR3 covers 12 residues. The germline V and J ends were trimmed by 1 base and 6 bases, with 6 bases remaining between them. Here the CDR3 reads CASSLETAEAFF. The CDR3 DNA reads TGTGCCAGCAGCTTAGAAACAGCTGAAGCTTTCTTT.

This rearrangement joins TRBV7-9 to TRBJ1-4, with unresolved D. V gave up 7 bases and J gave up 3 bases, with 21 bases separating them. Germline V gene data show CDR1 as SEHNR and CDR2 as FQNEAQ (reference sequence). The CDR3 contains 17 residues. Written as DNA, the CDR3 is TGTGCCAGCACCTACGGTCCCACCACCGAAGCTAATGAAAAACTGTTTTTT. This gives the protein CASTYGPTTEANEKLFF. Based on the CDR3 plus reference TRBV7-9 and TRBJ1-4, the full variable domain is DTGVSQNPRHKITKRGQNVTFRCDPISEHNRLYWYRQTLGQGPEFLTYFQNEAQLEKSRLLSDRFSAERPKGSFSTLEIQRTEQGDSAMYLCASTYGPTTEANEKLFFGSGTQLSVL.

This clone was recorded once. This chain joins TRBV29-1 and TRBJ2-1; D assignment may be TRBD1 or TRBD2 (5 bases each). CDR1 is SQVTM, CDR2 ANQGSEA, per germline. The V end lost 3 bases, the J end lost 8 bases, and 17 bases lay between the germline ends. The CDR3 covers 14 residues. The CDR3 nucleotides read TGCAGCGTTGACCCACGGGACCAGTGGGATGAGCAGTTCTTC. Its translation is CSVDPRDQWDEQFF.

The chain has TRBV9 and TRBJ2-1, with 9 nucleotides matching TRBD2. Trimming took 5 bases from V and 4 from J; bases not matched to a gene: 7. CDR1 is SGDLS and CDR2 is YYNGEE in the germline V gene. The CDR3 covers 15 residues. The CDR3 loop reads CASSSTSGPYNEQFF. The CDR3 coding sequence is TGTGCCAGCAGTTCGACTAGCGGACCTTACAATGAGCAGTTCTTC.

The V and J genes are TRBV19 and TRBJ2-3; D possibly corresponds to TRBD2 (6 bases). With 5 bases removed from V and 9 bases from J, the gap between germline ends came to 24 bases. The CDR3 consists of 16 residues. Germline values: CDR1 LNHDA, CDR2 SQIVND (reference sequence). The CDR3 protein is CASSVSWRGPEKTQYF. The CDR3 DNA reads as TGTGCCAGTAGTGTCTCCTGGAGGGGCCCTGAGAAAACGCAGTATTTT.

The chain employs TRBV14 and TRBJ2-5, with D uncertain. From germline, CDR1 is SGHDN and CDR2 FVKESK. CDR3 length: 15 amino acids. The V gene lost 2 bases and the J gene lost 2 bases, with 12 bases spanning the gap. The CDR3 protein is CASSQWNAPQETQYF. DNA of the CDR3: TGTGCCAGCAGCCAATGGAACGCCCCTCAAGAGACCCAGTACTTC.

This chain connects TRBV4-1 to TRBJ2-5, with D perhaps matching TRBD1 or TRBD2 (5 bases each). This CDR3 comprises 13 residues. Trimming stripped 1 base from V and 5 bases from J, with 8 bases between. Germline lookup yields CDR1 MGHRA and CDR2 YSYEKL. CDR3 in amino acids: CASSQVEGETQYF. CDR3 coding DNA: TGCGCCAGCAGCCAAGTTGAGGGGGAGACCCAGTACTTC.

The chain uses TRBV2 and TRBJ2-5; D is ambiguous. The CDR3 runs 13 residues. Trimming removed 4 bases from V and 4 bases from J, with 10 bases in between. From germline, CDR1 is SNHLY and CDR2 FYNNEI. The CDR3 coding sequence is TGTGCCAGCAGTGTTGCTAGAGTAGAGACCCAGTACTTC. Translation gives CASSVARVETQYF.